Detailed here is one T cell receptor beta chain. The data were obtained in a study of blood T cell repertoires in COVID-19. Sequencing used immunoSEQ multiplex PCR; TCRdb keeps in-frame clones, though not all of them. In the table there are 100,000 or so clones, 75% to 90% of which are singletons. V lost 5 bases and J lost 2; bases outside the gene matches: 9. Germline lookup yields CDR1 SGHTA and CDR2 FQGNSA. This CDR3 contains 15 residues. The sample taken for sequencing was peripheral blood. The sequence was obtained from a human donor in a cohort sampled during active COVID-19. The chain combines TRBV7-2 with TRBJ2-7, with 7 bases aligning to TRBD2. CDR3 in amino acids: CASSPAPGGPYEQYF. The CDR3 coding sequence is TGTGCCAGCAGCCCCGCCCCGGGAGGTCCCTACGAGCAGTACTTC.